This T cell receptor beta chain was documented in a study of T cell changes during pregnancy in multiple sclerosis. TCRdb's table, derived via immunoSEQ multiplex PCR, lists solely in-frame clones and lacks some. The repertoire has tens of thousands of clones, around 94% of them found once; the top ten carry about 0.8%. This CDR3 contains 15 residues. Germline CDR1 reads SGDLS; CDR2 reads YYNGEE. Deletions cut 4 bases from V and 4 bases from J, with 16 bases between. The chain couples TRBV9 to TRBJ2-3; TRBD2 is a possible D gene (5 bases). The starting material was peripheral blood, obtained in the third trimester of pregnancy. The receptor comes from a female donor with multiple sclerosis, enrolled in a pregnancy study. The CDR3 nucleotides are TGTGCCAGCAGCCCCCCCGGCGGGCTAGCAGATACGCAGTATTTT. Its translation is CASSPPGGLADTQYF.